The 10 T cell receptor beta chains in this list originate from one sample, sequenced in a study of Ad26.COV2.S vaccination and SARS-CoV-2 variants. Treatment indicated: approximately 18 received Ad26.COV2.S at low or high dose, single or two shots; a few received placebo; per-sample allocation not given. Day 63 after the first injection of vaccine or placebo was the sampling time. TCRdb's copy holds only in-frame clones and misses some; the assay was immunoSEQ multiplex PCR. Here the sample spans 350,000 to 600,000 clones, 89% being singletons. Sequenced here: peripheral blood, sampled in a trial of Ad26.COV2.S vaccine versus placebo. The origin of the receptors is a person aged 18 to 59 who received the Ad26.COV2.S COVID-19 vaccine or a placebo.

This chain links TRBV19 with TRBJ1-5, with no clear D. This CDR3 region has 10 residues. Germline CDR1 is LNHDA and CDR2 is SQIVND (reference sequence). V was pared by 10 bases and J by 4 bases, with 5 bases between. The CDR3 protein is CATPNQPQHF. CDR3 nucleotide sequence: TGTGCCACCCCAAATCAGCCCCAGCATTTT.

This clone came up once. The gene calls are TRBV7-2 and TRBJ1-3, with D hard to call. The CDR3 has 16 amino acids. CDR1 is SGHTA, CDR2 FQGNSA, per germline. With 1 base removed from V and 2 bases from J, the gap between germline ends came to 12 bases. In DNA, the CDR3 is TGTGCCAGCAGCTTAGGGTCAGGAGTCCCTGGAAACACCATATATTTT. This sequence encodes CASSLGSGVPGNTIYF.

V usage is TRBV7-3 and J usage is TRBJ2-3, with 8 bases matching TRBD2. Looked up from germline, CDR1 is SGHTA and CDR2 is FQGTGA. The CDR3 loop spans 15 amino acids. J lost 8 bases, V lost 5 bases, and 12 bases had no gene match. CDR3 protein: CASSPQGAGEPTQYF. The CDR3 DNA reads TGTGCCAGCAGCCCCCAGGGAGCGGGAGAACCTACGCAGTATTTT.

The rearrangement links TRBV5-5 to TRBJ2-1; 11 bases map to TRBD2. Germline values: CDR1 SGHKS, CDR2 YYEKEE (reference sequence). The ends lost 4 bases at V and 8 bases at J; junction bases unmatched: 14. The CDR3 is 17 amino acids. CDR3 amino acids: CASSPPKLAGVNDEQFF. CDR3 DNA: TGTGCCAGCAGCCCACCCAAACTAGCGGGAGTCAATGATGAGCAGTTCTTC.

The V and J genes are TRBV6-1 and TRBJ1-2, with D perhaps TRBD1 (5 bases). The germline CDR1 and CDR2 sequences are MNHNS and SASEGT. Trimming pared 2 bases from V and 8 bases from J, leaving 15 bases between. There are 14 residues in the CDR3. The CDR3 DNA reads as TGTGCCAGCAGTGAACAAGCCGGGGGAGGGGGCTACACCTTC. Translating it yields CASSEQAGGGGYTF.

V is TRBV27 and J is TRBJ2-1, with D unclear. The germline CDR1 and CDR2 sequences are MNHEY and SMNVEV (reference sequence). The V and J ends lost 8 bases and 4 bases respectively, with 18 bases between them. This CDR3 has 15 amino acids. The CDR3: CASSSPTALYNEQFF. CDR3 in DNA: TGTGCCAGCTCCTCGCCAACGGCCCTTTACAATGAGCAGTTCTTC.

The J gene is TRBJ2-1, the V gene TRBV5-1, with 7 bases that match TRBD1. Trimming cost V 4 bases and J 4 bases; bases outside gene matches: 8. The CDR3 extends over 15 amino acids. CDR1 and CDR2 from the germline V gene are SGHRS and YFSETQ. Here the CDR3 DNA reads TGCGCCAGCAGCCTCGGGACAGCCCAATACAATGAGCAGTTCTTC. Protein product: CASSLGTAQYNEQFF.

V usage is TRBV9 and J usage is TRBJ2-7; D possibly corresponds to TRBD1 (6 bases). The germline CDR1 and CDR2 sequences are SGDLS and YYNGEE. V shed 0 bases and J shed 3 bases, with 13 bases lying between them. The CDR3 is 15 amino acids. CDR3 nucleotides: TGTGCCAGCAGCGTAGCTCAAGAAGGGGGCTACGAGCAGTACTTC. Translated: CASSVAQEGGYEQYF. The full variable domain, rest sourced from reference TRBV9 and TRBJ2-7, is DSGVTQTPKHLITATGQRVTLRCSPRSGDLSVYWYQQSLDQGLQFLIQYYNGEERAKGNILERFSAQQFPDLHSELNLSSLELGDSALYFCASSVAQEGGYEQYFGPGTRLTVT.

The rearrangement links TRBV7-8 to TRBJ1-2; D remains ambiguous. The CDR3 runs 13 residues. Trimming cost V 5 bases and J 6 bases, with 13 bases left between them. Looked up from germline, CDR1 is SGHVS and CDR2 is FQNEAQ. The CDR3 spells CASSRTESDGYTF. CDR3 nucleotides: TGTGCCAGCAGCCGGACGGAGAGCGATGGCTACACCTTC. The full variable domain, completed using reference TRBV7-8 and TRBJ1-2, is GAGVSQSPRYKVAKRGQDVALRCDPISGHVSLFWYQQALGQGPEFLTYFQNEAQLDKSGLPSDRFFAERPEGSVSTLKIQRTQQEDSAVYLCASSRTESDGYTFGSGTRLTVV.

The chain uses TRBV4-1 and TRBJ1-2, with D perhaps matching TRBD1 (6 bases). The V end lost 3 bases, the J end lost 2 bases, and 16 bases lay between the germline ends. This CDR3 comprises 16 residues. CDR1 is MGHRA and CDR2 is YSYEKL in the germline V gene. The CDR3 DNA is TGCGCCAGCAGCCAGTCCGGGATGGGGGCCAACTATGGCTACACCTTC. The encoded protein is CASSQSGMGANYGYTF.